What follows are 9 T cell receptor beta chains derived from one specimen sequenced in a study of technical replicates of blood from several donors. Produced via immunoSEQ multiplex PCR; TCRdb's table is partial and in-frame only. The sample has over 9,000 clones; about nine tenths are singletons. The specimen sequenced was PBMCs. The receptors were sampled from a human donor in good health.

CDR3 sequence reads: CASSLLPSGRLYEQYF. Here the CDR3 DNA reads TGTGCCAGCAGCCTCCTGCCGAGCGGGAGACTCTACGAGCAGTACTTC. The chain carries TRBV11-2 and TRBJ2-7; 8 bases map to TRBD2. The CDR3 spans 16 residues. J gave up 3 bases and V 5 bases, and 12 bases lay outside the gene matches. Germline V gene lookup returns CDR1 SGHAT and CDR2 FQNNGV.

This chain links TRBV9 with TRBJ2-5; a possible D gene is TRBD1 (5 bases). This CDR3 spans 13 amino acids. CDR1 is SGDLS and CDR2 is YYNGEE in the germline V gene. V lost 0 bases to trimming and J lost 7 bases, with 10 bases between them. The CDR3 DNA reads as TGTGCCAGCAGCGTAGGGAGCACAGGGACCCAGTACTTC. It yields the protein CASSVGSTGTQYF.

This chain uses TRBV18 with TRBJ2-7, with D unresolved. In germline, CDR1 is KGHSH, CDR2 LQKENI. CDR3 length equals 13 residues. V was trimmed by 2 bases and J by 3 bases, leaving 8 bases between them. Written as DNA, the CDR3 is TGTGCCAGCTCACCAGAGGAGTACTACGAGCAGTACTTC. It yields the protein CASSPEEYYEQYF.

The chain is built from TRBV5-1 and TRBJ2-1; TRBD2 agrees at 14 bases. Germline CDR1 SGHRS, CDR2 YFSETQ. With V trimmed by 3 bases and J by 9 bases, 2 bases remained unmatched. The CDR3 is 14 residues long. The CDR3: CASSSGTSGGEQFF. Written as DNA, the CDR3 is TGCGCCAGCAGCTCTGGGACTAGCGGGGGTGAGCAGTTCTTC. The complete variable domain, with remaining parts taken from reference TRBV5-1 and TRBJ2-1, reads KAGVTQTPRYLIKTRGQQVTLSCSPISGHRSVSWYQQTPGQGLQFLFEYFSETQRNKGNFPGRFSGRQFSNSRSEMNVSTLELGDSALYLCASSSGTSGGEQFFGPGTRLTVL.

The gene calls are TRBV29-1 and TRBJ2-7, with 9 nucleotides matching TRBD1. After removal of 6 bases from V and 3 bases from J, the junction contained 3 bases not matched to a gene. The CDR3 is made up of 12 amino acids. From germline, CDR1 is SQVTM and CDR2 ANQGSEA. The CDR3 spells CSVGQGRYEQYF. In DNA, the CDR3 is TGCAGCGTGGGACAGGGCCGCTACGAGCAGTACTTC.

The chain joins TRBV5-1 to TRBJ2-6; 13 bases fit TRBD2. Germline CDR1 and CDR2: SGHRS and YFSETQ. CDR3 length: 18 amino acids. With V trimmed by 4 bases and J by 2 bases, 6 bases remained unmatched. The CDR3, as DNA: TGCGCCAGCAGCGCCGGACTAGCGGGAGCGGCTGGGGCCAACGTCCTGACTTTC. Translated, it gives CASSAGLAGAAGANVLTF. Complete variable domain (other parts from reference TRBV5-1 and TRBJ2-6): KAGVTQTPRYLIKTRGQQVTLSCSPISGHRSVSWYQQTPGQGLQFLFEYFSETQRNKGNFPGRFSGRQFSNSRSEMNVSTLELGDSALYLCASSAGLAGAAGANVLTFGAGSRLTVL.

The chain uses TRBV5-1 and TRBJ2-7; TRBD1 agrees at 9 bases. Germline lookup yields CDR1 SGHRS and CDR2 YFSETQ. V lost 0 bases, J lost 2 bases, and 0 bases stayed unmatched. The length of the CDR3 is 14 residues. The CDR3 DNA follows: TGCGCCAGCAGCTTGGGGACAGGGGCCTACGAGCAGTACTTC. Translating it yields CASSLGTGAYEQYF.

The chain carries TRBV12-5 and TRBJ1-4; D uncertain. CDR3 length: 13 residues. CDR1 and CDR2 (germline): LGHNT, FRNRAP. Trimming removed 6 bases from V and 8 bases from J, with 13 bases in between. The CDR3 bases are TGTGCTAGTGGCCAGAACCCTAGGGAAAAACTGTTTTTT. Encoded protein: CASGQNPREKLFF. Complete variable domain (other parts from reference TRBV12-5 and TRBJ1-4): DARVTQTPRHKVTEMGQEVTMRCQPILGHNTVFWYRQTMMQGLELLAYFRNRAPLDDSGMPKDRFSAEMPDATLATLKIQPSEPRDSAVYFCASGQNPREKLFFGSGTQLSVL.

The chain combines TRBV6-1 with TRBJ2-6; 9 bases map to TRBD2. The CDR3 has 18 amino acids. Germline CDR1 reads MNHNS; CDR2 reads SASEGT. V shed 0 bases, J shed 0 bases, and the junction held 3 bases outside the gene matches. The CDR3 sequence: CASSEALAGSSGANVLTF. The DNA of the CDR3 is TGTGCCAGCAGTGAAGCACTAGCGGGTAGCTCTGGGGCCAACGTCCTGACTTTC.